A single sample gave rise to the 8 T cell receptor beta chains below, sequenced in a study of CD8+ T cells in alopecia areata. Cells that came from pooled cutaneous lymph nodes were sorted using CD4, CD8alpha, NKG2D, NKG2ACE and other markers. Reverse transcribed after extraction, RNA yielded cDNA as the sequencing template. The table came from immunoSEQ multiplex PCR; TCRdb's copy has only in-frame clones and leaves some out. The data show around 300,000 clones, with none appearing a single time. The sequenced material came from CD4+ T cells sorted from a lymph node. These receptors were obtained from a C3H/HeJ mouse with alopecia areata. Strain MHC haplotype: H2-k.

Regarding this clone: Mouse gene names and germline throughout. From the germline J gene comes the end of the CDR3, since the read stops 3 residues before it. The J gene is TRBJ1-6, the V gene TRBV13-3; 9 bases align to TRBD1. TRBJ1-6 is an open reading frame, and its role is uncertain. Germline loops: CDR1 NNHDY, CDR2 SYVADS. This CDR3 has 14 amino acids. With 5 bases clipped from V and 6 bases from J, the junction kept 3 bases outside the gene matches. The CDR3 bases that were read are TGTGCCAGCAGCCACAGGGGGCCTAATTCGCCC. This codes for CASSHRGPNSP. The full-length CDR3 reads as CASSHRGPNSPLYF.

This clone has just a few counts. All gene names here are mouse names. The read terminates 4 residues before the CDR3 end, so the remaining end is supplied by the germline J gene. J is TRBJ2-1 and V is TRBV13-1, with 7 bases matching TRBD2. V lost 5 bases to trimming and J lost 5 bases; unmatched junction nucleotides: 7. Germline CDR1 is NSHNY and CDR2 is SYGAGN. The CDR3 runs 14 residues. The sequenced part of the CDR3 DNA is TGTGCCAGCAGCTTGGGGGGAAGGGATGCT. Protein: CASSLGGRDA. The entire CDR3 protein is CASSLGGRDAEQFF.

There are a few counts of this clone. The gene symbols are mouse symbols. The observed sequence ends 4 residues before the CDR3 terminus, with the missing tail filled in from the germline J gene. The same CDR3 can be traced to other DNA sequences in this sample. The rearrangement joins TRBV19 to TRBJ2-1; 11 nucleotides match TRBD1. Germline CDR1 and CDR2: FNHDT and SITEND (reference sequence). The length of the CDR3 is 13 residues. CDR3 DNA, as far as it was read: TGTGCCAGCAGGGACAGGGGGCGGGCT. Encoded protein: CASRDRGRA. The whole CDR3 reads CASRDRGRAEQFF.

Note on this clone: The listed genes are named as in mouse. Coverage ceases 4 residues before the CDR3 finishes, and the germline J gene fills in the end. V gene TRBV13-1 combines with J gene TRBJ2-3, with D unclear. Germline CDR1 and CDR2: NSHNY and SYGAGN. This CDR3 is 15 amino acids long. Trimming pared 2 bases from V and 0 bases from J, leaving 10 bases between. CDR3 DNA, as far as it was read: TGTGCCAGCAGTGAGCAACTCCAAAGTGCAGAA. This encodes CASSEQLQSAE. The whole CDR3 sequence reads CASSEQLQSAETLYF.

In regard to this clone: The listed genes are named as in mouse. The CDR3 protein is CASSPLYGTLAEQFF. CDR3 bases read: TGTGCCAGCAGTCCCCTTTACGGGACTCTTGCT. The chain uses TRBV13-1 and TRBJ2-1; tentative D call: TRBD2 (6 bases). The read terminates 4 residues ahead of where the CDR3 ends, so the germline J gene completes it. The CDR3 runs to 15 residues. Germline CDR1 is NSHNY and CDR2 is SYGAGN. V was cut by 4 bases and J by 6 bases, with 17 bases left in between.

A note on this clone: Here the gene names and germline are mouse. The read finishes 4 residues shy of the CDR3 end, and the germline J gene is used to complete it. Other nucleotide sequences in the sample specify the same CDR3. V gene TRBV5 combines with J gene TRBJ2-5; D call uncertain. The CDR3 totals 14 residues. Germline lookup yields CDR1 LGHNA and CDR2 YNLKQL (reference sequence). The V end was cut by 2 bases, the J end by 0 bases, with 6 bases between. This CDR3 reads CASSQRQNQDTQYF. The part of the CDR3 DNA that was read is TGTGCCAGCAGCCAACGACAAAACCAAGAC.

For this clone: The germline and genes are mouse ones. The CDR3 end falls 4 residues outside the read, so it is completed with the germline J gene. The chain carries TRBV13-3 and TRBJ2-7; possible D gene TRBD1, 5 bases. This CDR3 is 13 amino acids long. CDR1 NNHDY and CDR2 SYVADS come from the germline V gene. CDR3 protein: CASIRQPDDEQYF. CDR3 DNA (partial): TGTGCCAGCATCAGACAGCCCGATGAT.

This clone was detected a few times. The genes and germline here are from mouse. The read comes to an end 3 residues before the CDR3 does, leaving the germline J gene to fill in the end. The chain uses TRBV31 and TRBJ1-6, with TRBD1 matching over 7 bases. Being an ORF, TRBJ1-6 has a function that is uncertain. This CDR3 has 17 residues. V was clipped by 1 base and J by 0 bases; unmatched bases: 6. The germline CDR1 and CDR2 sequences are GKSSPN and SITVG. This CDR3 is CAWSPGTANSYNSPLYF. The sequenced part of the CDR3 DNA is TGTGCCTGGAGTCCCGGGACAGCAAATTCCTATAATTCGCCC.